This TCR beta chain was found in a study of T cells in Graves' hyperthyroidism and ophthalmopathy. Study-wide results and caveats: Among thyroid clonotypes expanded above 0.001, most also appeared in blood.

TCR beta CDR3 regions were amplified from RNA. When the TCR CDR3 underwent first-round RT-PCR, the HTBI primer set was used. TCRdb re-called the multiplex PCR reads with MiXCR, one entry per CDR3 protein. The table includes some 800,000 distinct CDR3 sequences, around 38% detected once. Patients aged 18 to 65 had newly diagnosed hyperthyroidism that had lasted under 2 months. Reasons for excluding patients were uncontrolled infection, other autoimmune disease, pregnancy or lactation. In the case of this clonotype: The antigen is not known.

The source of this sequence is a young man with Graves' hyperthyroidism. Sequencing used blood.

The CDR3 DNA is TGTGCCAGCAGCGAGTCAGGAAGGTTCGGCGAGCAGTACTTC. As protein: CASSESGRFGEQYF. The V gene is TRBV6-4, the J gene TRBJ2-7; D ambiguous. V was clipped by 6 bases and J by 6 bases, with 18 bases between them. Germline loops: CDR1 MRHNA, CDR2 SNTAGT. This CDR3 is built from 14 residues.